This T cell receptor (beta chain) comes out of a study of T cell responses to AZD1222 COVID-19 vaccine. Overall study results and limits: Spike-specific TCR breadth and depth were elevated following two AZD1222 doses. In a largely white British group with more females than males, clonal diversity was possibly underestimated.

Sequencing was performed with immunoSEQ multiplex PCR; in TCRdb, only in-frame clones are kept and a portion is missing. Of over 150,000 clones listed, around 93% were seen once; the top ten hold 1%. On this clone: Antigen: not known.

Germline CDR1 reads GTSNPN; CDR2 reads SVGIG (reference sequence). The CDR3 consists of 15 residues. The V gene end was trimmed by 3 bases and the J gene end by 5 bases; junction bases not matched to a gene: 8. Source: peripheral blood, taken 28 days after the second AZD1222 dose. The chain combines TRBV30 with TRBJ2-5, with 11 nucleotides matching TRBD2. The TCR originated in an adult who received the AZD1222 COVID-19 vaccine. CDR3 residues: CAWSLNSGGAETQYF. The CDR3 coding sequence is TGTGCCTGGAGCCTAAATAGCGGGGGGGCCGAGACCCAGTACTTC.